This note documents a single T cell receptor (beta chain) sequence. Its antigen is unknown. This CDR3 spans 16 amino acids. The V gene end was trimmed by 5 bases and the J gene end by 6 bases; junction bases not matched to a gene: 10. These data belong to a study of blood T cells in healthy people across ages. Notes on the study in general: Across samples, TCR beta diversity tracked strongly with naive T cell percentage.

Caucasian, healthy and from Russia, the donors were aged between about 6 and 90. Extractions gave at least 5 micrograms of total RNA per sample. A second 7 to 11 cycle PCR used barcoded and J-beta primers. Each CDR3 protein gets one entry after TCRdb re-called the 5' RACE reads with MiXCR. Of 1.5 million to 2 million distinct CDR3 sequences in the sample, 28% were seen once. Specimen: blood. The genes are TRBV12-3 or TRBV12-4 and TRBJ2-1; 10 nucleotides match TRBD1. This receptor was taken from a woman aged 25 to 39 in good health. The CDR3 DNA follows: TGTGCCAGCAGTCCTAGGACAGGGGGTGGGGGCAATGAGCAGTTCTTC. It encodes CASSPRTGGGGNEQFF.